These 30 T cell receptor beta chains were all obtained from the same sample, sequenced in a study of T cells after yellow fever vaccination. In TCRdb, the 5' RACE reads were re-called with MiXCR into one record per CDR3 protein. The sample contains over 300,000 distinct CDR3 sequences, 3% to 4.5% of which appear only once. This specimen was PBMCs, taken on the day of the yellow fever booster vaccination. The receptors shown here come from a man aged 18 to 29 who received the YFV17D yellow fever vaccine.

On this clonotype itself: This may come from a read error, since a much larger clone is one base off. CDR3 residues: CAWIRASYEQFF. CDR3 coding DNA: TGTGCCTGGATACGAGCATCCTACGAGCAGTTCTTC. The V call is TRBV30, the J call TRBJ2-7, with no clear D. The last part of the DNA fits TRBJ2-1 better; the J call may be wrong. Germline CDR1 is GTSNPN and CDR2 is SVGIG (reference sequence). This CDR3 is 12 amino acids long.

This clonotype was picked up many times. The rearrangement joins TRBV6-1 to TRBJ2-7; 7 bases line up with TRBD1. Unmatched junction bases numbered 4, after V lost 5 bases and J lost 3 bases. This CDR3 spans 13 amino acids. Germline V CDR1 and CDR2: MNHNS, SASEGT. CDR3 sequence: CASSLQGDYEQYV. CDR3 nucleotide sequence: TGTGCCAGCAGTCTCCAGGGGGACTACGAGCAGTACGTC.

This clonotype has ten or more counts. This chain joins TRBV10-3 and TRBJ1-4; 8 nucleotides match TRBD1. CDR1 is ENHRY, CDR2 SYGVKD, per germline. The CDR3 has 14 amino acids. The V segment lost 2 bases and the J segment 5 bases; nucleotides outside the gene matches: 1. The CDR3 DNA follows: TGTGCCATCAGTGAGAGGACAGGGAATGAAAAACTGTTTTTT. Translated, it gives CAISERTGNEKLFF.

A remark on this clonotype: This clone may be a read error of a much larger clone one base away. The chain carries TRBV6-5 and TRBJ2-3; TRBD1 aligns across 10 bases. Germline assignment: CDR1 MNHEY and CDR2 SVGAGI. The CDR3 covers 16 residues. CDR3 sequence reads: CASSKQPGQGSDTQFF. In DNA form, the CDR3 reads TGTGCCAGCAGTAAACAGCCGGGACAGGGGTCAGATACGCAGTTTTTT.

In its sample, this clonotype ranks as medium-sized. The CDR3 DNA follows: TGCAGTGCTCGGGACAGGGAGTACGAGCAGTACTTC. This translates into CSARDREYEQYF. This chain joins TRBV20-1 and TRBJ2-7, with TRBD1 matching 9 bases. The CDR3 contains 12 residues. Germline values: CDR1 DFQATT, CDR2 SNEGSKA (reference sequence). The junction had 3 bases not matched to a gene; V was cut back by 5 bases and J by 4 bases.

This clonotype was found many times. V and J are TRBV10-3 and TRBJ2-5; the D gene is possibly TRBD1 (5 bases). Germline CDR1 reads ENHRY; CDR2 reads SYGVKD. The CDR3 length is 12 residues. V lost 6 bases and J lost 2, with 7 bases in between. CDR3 in DNA: TGTGCCATCAGGGACAAACAAGAGACCCAGTACTTC. It translates to CAIRDKQETQYF.

This sequence joins TRBV12-3 or TRBV12-4 and TRBJ1-1; maybe TRBD1 (5 bases). The CDR3 is made up of 13 amino acids. V shed 5 bases and J shed 4 bases, with 11 bases lying between them. CDR3 nucleotide sequence: TGTGCCAGCAGTCAGGGAGTGAGCACTGAAGCTTTCTTT. Residues: CASSQGVSTEAFF.

This clonotype was observed at least ten times. This chain joins TRBV7-2 and TRBJ2-7; tentative D call: TRBD1 (6 bases). Germline V lookup: CDR1 SGHTA, CDR2 FQGNSA. V was shortened by 0 bases and J by 4 bases, with 10 bases between the two germline ends. This CDR3 has 14 residues. The CDR3 sequence is CASSLALGAYEQYF. For the CDR3, the DNA is TGTGCCAGCAGCTTAGCGCTGGGGGCGTACGAGCAGTACTTC.

This clonotype was observed a few times. CDR3 sequence: CASSVMGNGKNIQYF. Written as DNA, the CDR3 is TGTGCCAGCAGCGTAATGGGCAATGGCAAAAACATTCAGTACTTC. The chain recombines TRBV9 with TRBJ2-4; D gene unclear. Germline CDR1 reads SGDLS; CDR2 reads YYNGEE. The length of the CDR3 is 15 residues. V shed 1 base and J shed 3 bases, with 11 bases lying between them.

This clonotype turned up a few times. V and J are TRBV6-5 and TRBJ2-1; 7 bases fit TRBD1. Germline values: CDR1 MNHEY, CDR2 SVGAGI. J was trimmed by 12 bases and V by 6 bases; bases with no gene match: 11. The CDR3 extends over 13 amino acids. CDR3 protein: CASRRGQAEGQFF. The CDR3 DNA sequence: TGTGCCAGCAGGCGTGGACAGGCTGAAGGGCAGTTCTTC.

In this sample, this clonotype turned up a few times. The chain carries TRBV7-9 and TRBJ2-1, with D hard to call. There are 16 residues in the CDR3. Per germline, CDR1 SEHNR and CDR2 FQNEAQ (reference sequence). The V end lost 4 bases, the J end lost 10 bases, and 23 bases lay between the germline ends. CDR3 sequence reads: CASSSRPLGSTREQFF. DNA of the CDR3: TGTGCCAGCAGCTCCCGCCCCCTGGGGTCAACAAGGGAGCAGTTCTTC.

This clonotype was observed at least ten times. V is TRBV11-1 and J is TRBJ2-7; the D is unclear. Germline values: CDR1 SGHAT, CDR2 FQDESV (reference sequence). Trimming pared 2 bases from V and 6 bases from J, leaving 5 bases between. The CDR3 length is 11 residues. The CDR3 spells CASSLNGEQYF. The CDR3 DNA follows: TGTGCCAGCAGCTTAAATGGCGAGCAGTACTTC.

This clonotype was seen many times. The chain couples TRBV5-1 to TRBJ2-5, with 9 bases lining up with TRBD2. CDR1 SGHRS and CDR2 YFSETQ come from the germline V gene. V was clipped by 4 bases and J by 5 bases; unmatched bases: 9. The CDR3 extends over 15 amino acids. The CDR3 coding sequence is TGCGCCAGCAGCCTGGGACTAGCTTTTTCGGAGACCCAGTACTTC. Amino acid sequence: CASSLGLAFSETQYF.

This clonotype was seen a handful of times. The chain employs TRBV27 and TRBJ2-6; the D is unclear. V was shortened by 7 bases and J by 0 bases, with 7 bases between the two germline ends. CDR3 length: 14 amino acids. Germline V CDR1 and CDR2: MNHEY, SMNVEV (reference sequence). The CDR3 loop is CASKIGSGANVLTF. For the CDR3, the DNA is TGTGCCAGCAAAATAGGCTCTGGGGCCAACGTCCTGACTTTC.

This sequence joins TRBV7-2 and TRBJ1-5; the D gene is possibly TRBD1 (5 bases). The CDR3 length is 18 residues. Germline-derived CDR1 and CDR2 are SGHTA and FQGNSA. The V gene lost 1 base and the J gene lost 0 bases, with 16 bases spanning the gap. This CDR3 is CASSLEWIQGYSNQPQHF. In nucleotides, the CDR3 is TGTGCCAGCAGCTTAGAATGGATCCAGGGCTATAGCAATCAGCCCCAGCATTTT.

V gene TRBV3-1 combines with J gene TRBJ2-5; D gene ambiguous. CDR3 length: 14 residues. Germline V gene sequence: CDR1 LGHDT, CDR2 YNNKEL (reference sequence). V gave up 0 bases and J gave up 5 bases, with 10 bases separating them. The CDR3 region is CASSQDLTFETQYF. The CDR3 region has the DNA TGTGCCAGCAGCCAAGATTTGACCTTTGAGACCCAGTACTTC.

This clonotype was found many times. The CDR3 nucleotides are TGCAGTCCAGAAGCGGGGGCTACCGGGGAGCTGTTTTTT. Its protein product is CSPEAGATGELFF. V usage is TRBV20-1 and J usage is TRBJ2-2, with TRBD2 matching 8 bases. V trimming: 8 bases; J trimming: 5 bases; junction bases outside the gene matches: 7. There are 13 residues in the CDR3. CDR1 and CDR2 (germline): DFQATT, SNEGSKA (reference sequence).

This clonotype has ten or more counts. V usage is TRBV15 and J usage is TRBJ1-1; D remains ambiguous. Per the germline V gene, CDR1 is LNHNV and CDR2 is YYDKDF (reference sequence). There are 13 residues in the CDR3. Trimming shortened V by 5 bases and J by 1 base, and 8 bases separated the two germline ends. CDR3 protein: CATSPTPNTEAFF. The DNA of the CDR3 is TGTGCCACCAGCCCGACACCGAACACTGAAGCTTTCTTT.

This clonotype showed up just a few times. The chain combines TRBV4-1 with TRBJ1-6; perhaps TRBD1 as D (5 bases). Germline lookup yields CDR1 MGHRA and CDR2 YSYEKL. The CDR3 is 16 residues long. The V end lost 4 bases, the J end lost 5 bases, and 15 bases lay between the germline ends. CDR3 protein: CASSPSPGQNNSPLHF. The CDR3 DNA reads as TGCGCCAGCAGCCCTTCCCCGGGGCAGAATAATTCACCCCTCCACTTT.

This chain links TRBV5-4 with TRBJ1-1; D call uncertain. V lost 1 base, J lost 6 bases, and 10 bases lay in between. This CDR3 contains 13 residues. Germline values: CDR1 SGHNT, CDR2 YYREEE (reference sequence). This CDR3 is CASSLHVEAEAFF. The CDR3, as DNA: TGTGCCAGCAGCTTGCACGTAGAGGCTGAAGCTTTCTTT.

This clonotype was seen a handful of times. The gene calls are TRBV2 and TRBJ2-1; 7 nucleotides align to TRBD2. This CDR3 is 15 amino acids long. The V gene's germline CDR1 is SNHLY and CDR2 FYNNEI. V trimming: 1 base; J trimming: 2 bases; junction bases outside the gene matches: 2. The CDR3 spells CASSEDSGAYNEQFF. CDR3 nucleotides: TGTGCCAGCAGTGAAGACAGCGGGGCCTACAATGAGCAGTTCTTC.

The gene calls are TRBV29-1 and TRBJ2-7, with TRBD1 matching 7 bases. The J segment lost 5 bases and the V segment lost 7 bases, leaving 5 bases of the junction unmatched. In germline, CDR1 is SQVTM, CDR2 ANQGSEA. There are 11 residues in the CDR3. The CDR3 loop is CSGRQGNEQYV. In DNA, the CDR3 is TGCAGCGGTAGACAGGGAAACGAGCAGTACGTC.

This clonotype was counted a few times. V and J are TRBV7-3 and TRBJ2-3; D not certain. Trimming stripped 5 bases from V and 6 bases from J, with 12 bases between. The CDR3 extends over 13 amino acids. CDR1 is SGHTA and CDR2 is FQGTGA in the germline V gene. CDR3 nucleotide sequence: TGTGCCAGCAGCCCCGGTAATTCTGATACGCAGTATTTT. This codes for CASSPGNSDTQYF.

This clonotype was seen repeatedly, ten times or more. The chain is built from TRBV12-3 or TRBV12-4 and TRBJ1-2; D unclear. The CDR3 length is 12 residues. Trimming left V 5 bases short and J 8 bases short, with 12 bases between. The CDR3 loop is CASSRRGPGYTF. CDR3 nucleotides: TGTGCCAGCAGTCGGAGAGGACCCGGCTACACCTTC.

The V call is TRBV7-2, the J call TRBJ2-3; 9 bases line up with TRBD2. The CDR3 consists of 16 residues. Germline-derived CDR1 and CDR2 are SGHTA and FQGNSA. Trimming at V came to 5 bases and at J to 6 bases, leaving 12 bases not matched to a gene. The CDR3 nucleotides read TGTGCCAGCAGCCGCCCTCTCAGCGGGGGGCGGGATACGCAGTATTTT. Translation gives CASSRPLSGGRDTQYF.

This clonotype was seen only a few times. The chain couples TRBV18 to TRBJ2-3; D perhaps matches TRBD1 (5 bases). This CDR3 is built from 16 residues. Looked up from germline, CDR1 is KGHSH and CDR2 is LQKENI. Between the trimmed V and J ends, which lost 2 bases and 0 bases, there was a span of 12 bases. In nucleotides, the CDR3 is TGTGCCAGCTCACCAAGACAGTTACCTAGCACAGATACGCAGTATTTT. Amino acid sequence: CASSPRQLPSTDTQYF. Together with reference TRBV18 and TRBJ2-3, the CDR3 gives the full variable domain: NAGVMQNPRHLVRRRGQEARLRCSPMKGHSHVYWYRQLPEEGLKFMVYLQKENIIDESGMPKERFSAEFPKEGPSILRIQQVVRGDSAAYFCASSPRQLPSTDTQYFGPGTRLTVL.

V gene TRBV5-1 combines with J gene TRBJ2-3; D not resolved. The CDR3 loop spans 12 amino acids. CDR1 and CDR2 from the germline V gene are SGHRS and YFSETQ. Trimming left V 0 bases short and J 10 bases short, with 9 bases between. In DNA form, the CDR3 reads TGCGCCAGCAGCTTGGGGGCAGTTGCGCAGTATTTT. The encoded protein is CASSLGAVAQYF.

This chain joins TRBV20-1 and TRBJ1-6, with D possibly TRBD1 on 6 matching bases. The V gene lost 5 bases and the J gene lost 0 bases, with 14 bases spanning the gap. CDR3 length equals 16 residues. CDR1 is DFQATT and CDR2 is SNEGSKA in the germline V gene (reference sequence). The CDR3 DNA follows: TGCAGTGCTCCTCTTGGACAGAGCTCCTATAATTCACCCCTCCACTTT. It codes for CSAPLGQSSYNSPLHF.

This chain connects TRBV6-5 to TRBJ1-5; tentatively, D is TRBD1 (5 bases). CDR3 size: 16 residues. V lost 0 bases and J 2 bases, leaving 11 bases between the germline ends. Germline V gene lookup returns CDR1 MNHEY and CDR2 SVGAGI. CDR3 nucleotide sequence: TGTGCCAGCAGTTACTCGATAAGGGGTGGCAATCAGCCCCAGCATTTT. Protein: CASSYSIRGGNQPQHF.

This clonotype was recorded at least ten times. The chain has TRBV5-5 and TRBJ2-3, with D unclear. Germline-derived CDR1 and CDR2 are SGHKS and YYEKEE (reference sequence). The CDR3 loop spans 13 amino acids. Trimming shortened V by 4 bases and J by 9 bases, and 15 bases separated the two germline ends. This CDR3 reads CASSTSTEWTQYF. The CDR3 region has the DNA TGTGCCAGCAGCACCTCGACGGAATGGACGCAGTATTTT.